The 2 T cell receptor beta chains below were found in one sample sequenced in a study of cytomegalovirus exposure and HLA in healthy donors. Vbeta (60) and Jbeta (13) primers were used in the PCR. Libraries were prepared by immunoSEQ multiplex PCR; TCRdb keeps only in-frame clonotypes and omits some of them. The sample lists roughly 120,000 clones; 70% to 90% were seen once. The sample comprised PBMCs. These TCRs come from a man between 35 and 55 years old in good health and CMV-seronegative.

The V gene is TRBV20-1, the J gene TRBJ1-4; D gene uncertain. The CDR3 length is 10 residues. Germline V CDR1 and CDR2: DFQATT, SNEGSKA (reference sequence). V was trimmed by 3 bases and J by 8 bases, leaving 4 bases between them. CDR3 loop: CSASPEKLFF. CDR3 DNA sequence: TGCAGTGCTAGCCCGGAAAAACTGTTTTTT.

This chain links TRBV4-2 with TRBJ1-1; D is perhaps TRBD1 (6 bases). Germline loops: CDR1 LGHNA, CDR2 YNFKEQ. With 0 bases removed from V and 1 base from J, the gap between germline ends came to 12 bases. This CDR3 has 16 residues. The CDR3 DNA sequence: TGTGCCAGCAGCCAAGAGGGGACAAGGACGAACACTGAAGCTTTCTTT. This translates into CASSQEGTRTNTEAFF.